Sequencing of this T cell receptor beta chain was carried out in a study of tumor-infiltrating lymphocytes in localized non-small cell lung cancer. V was pared by 0 bases and J by 2 bases, with 9 bases between. The CDR3 covers 14 residues. The germline V gene encodes CDR1 SGHDT and CDR2 YYEEEE. Only in-frame clones appear in the TCRdb table, and some are missing; sequencing was by immunoSEQ multiplex PCR. This table has around 15,000 clones, approximately 68% appearing once. The chain employs TRBV5-6 and TRBJ2-7, with D unclear. The source is a human donor with non-small cell lung cancer. Material for sequencing was lung tumor tissue. CDR3 DNA: TGTGCCAGCAGCTTGGGACACCCAACCTACGAGCAGTACTTC. Amino acids: CASSLGHPTYEQYF.